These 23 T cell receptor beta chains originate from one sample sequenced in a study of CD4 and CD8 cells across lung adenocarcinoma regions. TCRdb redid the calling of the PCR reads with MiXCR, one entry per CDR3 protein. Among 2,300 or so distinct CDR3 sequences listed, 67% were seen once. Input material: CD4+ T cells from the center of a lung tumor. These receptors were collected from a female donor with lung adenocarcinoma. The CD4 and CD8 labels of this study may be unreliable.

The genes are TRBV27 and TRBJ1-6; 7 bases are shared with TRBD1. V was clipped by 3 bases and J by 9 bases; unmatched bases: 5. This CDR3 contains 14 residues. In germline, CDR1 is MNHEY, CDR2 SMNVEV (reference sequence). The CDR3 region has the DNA TGTGCCAGCAGTTTGGGGACAGTAGGTTCACCCCTCCACTTT. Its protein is CASSLGTVGSPLHF.

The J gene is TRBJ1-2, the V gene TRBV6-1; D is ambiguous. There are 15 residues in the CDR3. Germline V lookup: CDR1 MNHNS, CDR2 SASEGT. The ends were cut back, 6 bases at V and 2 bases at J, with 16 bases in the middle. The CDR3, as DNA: TGTGCCAGCAGGATCGAGGAGGGAGTCAACTATGGCTACACCTTC. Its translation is CASRIEEGVNYGYTF.

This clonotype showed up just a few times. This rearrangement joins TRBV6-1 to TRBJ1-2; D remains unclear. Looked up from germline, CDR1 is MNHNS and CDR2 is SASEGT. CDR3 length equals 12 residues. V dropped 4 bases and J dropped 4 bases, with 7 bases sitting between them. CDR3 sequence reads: CASSGLIYGYTF. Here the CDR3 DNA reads TGTGCCAGCAGTGGACTGATCTATGGCTACACCTTC.

In nucleotides, the CDR3 is TGTGCCAGCAGCTTCCAGACTAGCGGGTACAATGAGCAGTTCTTC. This sequence encodes CASSFQTSGYNEQFF. V gene TRBV7-3 combines with J gene TRBJ2-1; 10 bases map to TRBD2. The CDR3 loop spans 15 amino acids. The germline V gene encodes CDR1 SGHTA and CDR2 FQGTGA. With V trimmed by 3 bases and J by 4 bases, 3 bases remained unmatched.

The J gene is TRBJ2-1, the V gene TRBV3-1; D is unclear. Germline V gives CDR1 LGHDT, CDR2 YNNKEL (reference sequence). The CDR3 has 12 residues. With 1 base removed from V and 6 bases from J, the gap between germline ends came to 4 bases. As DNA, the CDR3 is TGTGCCAGCAGCCAAGTATTCAATGAGCAGTTCTTC. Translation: CASSQVFNEQFF.

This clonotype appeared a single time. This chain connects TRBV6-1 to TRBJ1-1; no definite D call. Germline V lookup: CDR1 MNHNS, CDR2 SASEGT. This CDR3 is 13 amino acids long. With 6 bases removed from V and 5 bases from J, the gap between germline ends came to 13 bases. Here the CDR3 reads CASSRAPGTEAFF. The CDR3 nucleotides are TGTGCCAGCAGCCGGGCCCCGGGGACTGAAGCTTTCTTT.

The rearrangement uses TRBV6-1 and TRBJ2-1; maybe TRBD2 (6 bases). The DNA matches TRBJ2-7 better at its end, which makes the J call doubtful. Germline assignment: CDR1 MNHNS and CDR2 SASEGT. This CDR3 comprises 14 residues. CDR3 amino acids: CASSERGASAEQYF. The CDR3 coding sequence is TGTGCCAGCAGTGAACGTGGAGCTAGCGCTGAGCAGTACTTC.

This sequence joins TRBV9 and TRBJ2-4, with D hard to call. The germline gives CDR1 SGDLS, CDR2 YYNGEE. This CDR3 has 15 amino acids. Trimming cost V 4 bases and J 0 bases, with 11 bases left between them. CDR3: CASSTQGLAKNIQYF. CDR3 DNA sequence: TGTGCCAGCAGCACCCAAGGGTTAGCCAAAAACATTCAGTACTTC.

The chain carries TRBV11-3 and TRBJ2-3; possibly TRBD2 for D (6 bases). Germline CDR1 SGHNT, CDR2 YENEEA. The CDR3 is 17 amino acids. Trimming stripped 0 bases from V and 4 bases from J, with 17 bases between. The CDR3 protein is CASSLDKGLQGADTQYF. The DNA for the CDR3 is TGTGCCAGCAGCTTAGATAAGGGACTCCAAGGGGCAGATACGCAGTATTTT.

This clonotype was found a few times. The CDR3 DNA reads TGTGCCAGCAGCTTACTCGGTAAACCCTACGAGCAGTACTTC. Protein product: CASSLLGKPYEQYF. The chain is built from TRBV11-2 and TRBJ2-7, with no clear D. CDR1 and CDR2 (germline): SGHAT, FQNNGV. Trimming stripped 2 bases from V and 2 bases from J, with 10 bases between. The CDR3 runs 14 residues.

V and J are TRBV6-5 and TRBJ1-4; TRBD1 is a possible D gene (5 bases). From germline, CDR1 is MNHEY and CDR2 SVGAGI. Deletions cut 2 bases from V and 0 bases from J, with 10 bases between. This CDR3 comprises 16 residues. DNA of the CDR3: TGTGCCAGCAGTTACAGGGGACGAGCAACTAATGAAAAACTGTTTTTT. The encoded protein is CASSYRGRATNEKLFF.

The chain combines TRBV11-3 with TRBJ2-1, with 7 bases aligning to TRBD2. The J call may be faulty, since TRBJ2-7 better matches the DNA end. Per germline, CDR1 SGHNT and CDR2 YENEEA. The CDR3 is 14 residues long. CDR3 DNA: TGTGCCAGCAGCTTCTCCCGCGGGAGTTACGAGCAGTACTTC. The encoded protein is CASSFSRGSYEQYF.

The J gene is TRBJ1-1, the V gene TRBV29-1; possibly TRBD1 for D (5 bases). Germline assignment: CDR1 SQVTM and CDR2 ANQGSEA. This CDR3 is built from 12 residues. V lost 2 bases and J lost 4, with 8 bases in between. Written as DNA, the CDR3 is TGCAGCGTTGAATCGGGGGGCACTGAAGCTTTCTTT. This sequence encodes CSVESGGTEAFF.

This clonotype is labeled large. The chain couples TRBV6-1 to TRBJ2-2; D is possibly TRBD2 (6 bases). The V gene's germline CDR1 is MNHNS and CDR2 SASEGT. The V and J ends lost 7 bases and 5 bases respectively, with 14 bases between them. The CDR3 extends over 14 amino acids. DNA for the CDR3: TGTGCCAGCACGGGAGTAGCGATAACCGGGGAGCTGTTTTTT. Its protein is CASTGVAITGELFF.

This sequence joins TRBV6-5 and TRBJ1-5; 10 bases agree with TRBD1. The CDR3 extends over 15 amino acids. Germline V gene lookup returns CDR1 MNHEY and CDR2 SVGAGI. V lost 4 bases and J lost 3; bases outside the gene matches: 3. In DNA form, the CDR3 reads TGTGCCAGCAGTTGGGGACAGGGGTTCAATCAGCCCCAGCATTTT. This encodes CASSWGQGFNQPQHF.

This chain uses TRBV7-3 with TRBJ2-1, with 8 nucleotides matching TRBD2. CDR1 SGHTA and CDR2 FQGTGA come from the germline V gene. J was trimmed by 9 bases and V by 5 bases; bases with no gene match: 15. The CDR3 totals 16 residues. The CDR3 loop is CASSHIIAGRSGEQFF. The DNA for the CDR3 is TGTGCCAGCAGCCATATAATAGCGGGAAGGTCGGGTGAGCAGTTCTTC. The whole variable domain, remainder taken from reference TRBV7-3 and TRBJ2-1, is GAGVSQTPSNKVTEKGKYVELRCDPISGHTALYWYRQSLGQGPEFLIYFQGTGAADDSGLPNDRFFAVRPEGSVSTLKIQRTERGDSAVYLCASSHIIAGRSGEQFFGPGTRLTVL.

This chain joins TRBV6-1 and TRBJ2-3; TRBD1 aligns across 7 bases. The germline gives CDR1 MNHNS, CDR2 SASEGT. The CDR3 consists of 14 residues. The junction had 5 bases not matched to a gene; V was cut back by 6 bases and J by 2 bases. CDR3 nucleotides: TGTGCCAGCAGCCTGACAGGGTACACAGATACGCAGTATTTT. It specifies CASSLTGYTDTQYF.

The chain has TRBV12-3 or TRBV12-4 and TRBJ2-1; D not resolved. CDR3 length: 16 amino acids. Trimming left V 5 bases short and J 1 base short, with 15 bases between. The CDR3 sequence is CASSKDRQSSYNEQFF. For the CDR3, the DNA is TGTGCCAGCAGTAAAGACCGACAATCTTCCTACAATGAGCAGTTCTTC.

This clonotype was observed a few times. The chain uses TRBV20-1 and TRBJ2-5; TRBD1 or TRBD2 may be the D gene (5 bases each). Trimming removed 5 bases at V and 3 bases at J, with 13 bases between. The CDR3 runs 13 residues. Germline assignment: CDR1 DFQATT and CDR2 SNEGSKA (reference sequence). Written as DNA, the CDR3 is TGCAGTGCTCCGGGACGGACAAAAGAGACCCAGTACTTC. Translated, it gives CSAPGRTKETQYF.

CDR3 bases: TGTGCCAGCAGCCCGGAGTTTGGTGAGCAGTTCTTC. This gives the protein CASSPEFGEQFF. The chain is built from TRBV6-1 and TRBJ2-1; no clear D gene. CDR1 is MNHNS and CDR2 is SASEGT in the germline V gene. Between the trimmed V and J ends, which lost 6 bases and 9 bases, there was a span of 12 bases. This CDR3 spans 12 amino acids.

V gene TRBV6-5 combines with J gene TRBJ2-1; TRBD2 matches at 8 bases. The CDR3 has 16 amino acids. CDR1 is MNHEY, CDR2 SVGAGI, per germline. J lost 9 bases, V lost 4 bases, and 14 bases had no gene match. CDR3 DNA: TGTGCCAGCAGTTCCGGGAGAAGCGGGAGCCGGTCTGAGCAGTTCTTC. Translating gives CASSSGRSGSRSEQFF.

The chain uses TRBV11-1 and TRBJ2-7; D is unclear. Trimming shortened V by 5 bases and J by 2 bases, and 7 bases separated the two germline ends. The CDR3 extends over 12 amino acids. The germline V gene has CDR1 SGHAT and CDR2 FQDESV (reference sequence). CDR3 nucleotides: TGTGCCAGCAGCCAGGACGCCTACGAGCAGTACTTC. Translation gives CASSQDAYEQYF.

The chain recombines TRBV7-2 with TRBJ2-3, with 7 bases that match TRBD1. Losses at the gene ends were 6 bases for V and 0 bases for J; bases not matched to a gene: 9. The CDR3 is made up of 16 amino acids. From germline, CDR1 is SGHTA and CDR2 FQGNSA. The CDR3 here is CASRARGGGSTDTQYF. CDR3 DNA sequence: TGTGCCAGCAGGGCCCGAGGGGGCGGAAGCACAGATACGCAGTATTTT.